This TCR beta chain was identified in a study of CD8 T cells in Susac syndrome. CDR3 length: 15 amino acids. Unmatched junction bases numbered 7, after V lost 4 bases and J lost 1 base. Germline V gene lookup returns CDR1 MDHEN and CDR2 SYDVKM. The authors reverse transcribed about 0.5 to 1 ug RNA with random hexamers. Amplification of TCR beta CDR3 by immunoSEQ multiplex PCR spanned 54 Vbeta and 13 Jbeta. TCRdb re-called the immunoSEQ multiplex PCR reads through MiXCR, storing one row per CDR3 protein. This table has around 130,000 distinct CDR3 sequences, 94% appearing once. Notes on this clonotype: Its target is unknown.

TEMRA cells were enriched by FACS, and CD4+ and CD8+ T cells were negatively isolated. Study conclusions and caveats: The study conceded that its TCR sequencing and HLA analysis involved relatively few individuals.

Sequencing used CD4+ T cells from PBMCs. The origin of this receptor is a human donor in good health. The chain uses TRBV28 and TRBJ2-7; 7 bases match TRBD1. The CDR3, as DNA: TGTGCCAGCAGTTCCGCAGCAGGGGGTTCCTACGAGCAGTACTTC. Amino acids: CASSSAAGGSYEQYF.